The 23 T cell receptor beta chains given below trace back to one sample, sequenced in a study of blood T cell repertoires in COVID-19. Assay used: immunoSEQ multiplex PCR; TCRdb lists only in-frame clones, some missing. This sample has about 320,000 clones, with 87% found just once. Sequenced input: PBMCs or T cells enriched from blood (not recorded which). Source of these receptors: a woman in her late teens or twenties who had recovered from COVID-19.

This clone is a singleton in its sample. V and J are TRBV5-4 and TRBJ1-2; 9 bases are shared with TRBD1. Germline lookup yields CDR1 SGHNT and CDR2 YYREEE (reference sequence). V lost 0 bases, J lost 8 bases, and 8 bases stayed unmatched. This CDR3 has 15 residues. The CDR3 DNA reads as TGTGCCAGCAGCTTGGGGCCGGGACAGGGATTCGGCTACACCTTC. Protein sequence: CASSLGPGQGFGYTF. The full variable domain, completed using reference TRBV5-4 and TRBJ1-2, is ETGVTQSPTHLIKTRGQQVTLRCSSQSGHNTVSWYQQALGQGPQFIFQYYREEENGRGNFPPRFSGLQFPNYSSELNVNALELDDSALYLCASSLGPGQGFGYTFGSGTRLTVV.

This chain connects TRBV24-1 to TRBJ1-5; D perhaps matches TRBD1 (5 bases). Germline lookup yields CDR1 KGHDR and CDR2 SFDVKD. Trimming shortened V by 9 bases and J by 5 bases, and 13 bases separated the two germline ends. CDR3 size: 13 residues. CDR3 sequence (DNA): TGTGCCACCGGACCCTGGGGGGATCAGCCCCAGCATTTT. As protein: CATGPWGDQPQHF.

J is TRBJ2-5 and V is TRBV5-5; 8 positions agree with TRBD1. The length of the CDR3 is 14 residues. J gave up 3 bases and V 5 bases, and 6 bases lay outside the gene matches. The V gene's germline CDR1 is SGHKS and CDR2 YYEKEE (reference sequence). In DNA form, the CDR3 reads TGTGCCAGCAGTCCCGACAGGGGTGAAGAGACCCAGTACTTC. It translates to CASSPDRGEETQYF.

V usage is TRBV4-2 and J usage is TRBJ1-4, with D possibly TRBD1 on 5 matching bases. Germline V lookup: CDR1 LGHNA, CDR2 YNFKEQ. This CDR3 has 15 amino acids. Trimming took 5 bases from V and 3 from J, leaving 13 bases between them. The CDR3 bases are TGTGCCAGCAGCGAGAACCCGACAGCTAATGAAAAACTGTTTTTT. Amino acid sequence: CASSENPTANEKLFF.

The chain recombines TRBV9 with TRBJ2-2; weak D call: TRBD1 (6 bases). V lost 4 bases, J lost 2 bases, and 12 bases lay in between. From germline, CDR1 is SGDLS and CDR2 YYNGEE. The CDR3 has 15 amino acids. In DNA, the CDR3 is TGTGCCAGCAGCCTGGGGACAATCAACACCGGGGAGCTGTTTTTT. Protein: CASSLGTINTGELFF.

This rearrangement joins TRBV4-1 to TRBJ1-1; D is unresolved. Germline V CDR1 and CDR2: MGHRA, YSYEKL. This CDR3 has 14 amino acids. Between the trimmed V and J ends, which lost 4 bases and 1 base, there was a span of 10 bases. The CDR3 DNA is TGCGCCAGCAGCCCCGAAGGAGGGAACACTGAAGCTTTCTTT. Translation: CASSPEGGNTEAFF.

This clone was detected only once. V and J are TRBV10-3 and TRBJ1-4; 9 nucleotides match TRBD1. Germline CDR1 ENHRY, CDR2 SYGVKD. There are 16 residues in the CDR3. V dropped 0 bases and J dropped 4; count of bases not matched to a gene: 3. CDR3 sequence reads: CAISESATGGNEKLFF. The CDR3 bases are TGTGCCATCAGTGAGTCTGCGACAGGGGGTAATGAAAAACTGTTTTTT.

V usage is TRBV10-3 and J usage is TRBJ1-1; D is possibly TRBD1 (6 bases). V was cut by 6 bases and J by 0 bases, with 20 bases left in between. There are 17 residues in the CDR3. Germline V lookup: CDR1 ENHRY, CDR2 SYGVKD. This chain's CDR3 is CAIRSGGNTLMNTEAFF. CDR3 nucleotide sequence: TGTGCCATCAGGTCGGGGGGCAATACCTTAATGAACACTGAAGCTTTCTTT.

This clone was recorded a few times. The CDR3 DNA is TGTGCCAGCAGGAGAGGGACTGGGGGCACTGAAGCTTTCTTT. The encoded protein is CASRRGTGGTEAFF. This chain links TRBV5-6 with TRBJ1-1, with a tentative D call TRBD1 (5 bases). The CDR3 consists of 14 residues. Deletions cut 5 bases from V and 4 bases from J, with 15 bases between. CDR1 SGHDT and CDR2 YYEEEE come from the germline V gene.

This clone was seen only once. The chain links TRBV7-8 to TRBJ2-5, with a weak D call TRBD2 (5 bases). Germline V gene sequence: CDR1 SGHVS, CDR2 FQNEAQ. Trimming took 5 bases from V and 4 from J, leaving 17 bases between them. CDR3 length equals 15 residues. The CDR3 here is CASSPDLTIGETQYF. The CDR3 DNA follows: TGTGCCAGCAGCCCCGACCTGACTATCGGAGAGACCCAGTACTTC.

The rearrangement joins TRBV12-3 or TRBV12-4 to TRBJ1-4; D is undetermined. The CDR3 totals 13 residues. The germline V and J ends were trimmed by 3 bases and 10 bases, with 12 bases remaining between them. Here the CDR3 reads CASSFADEGKLFF. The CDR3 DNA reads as TGTGCCAGCAGTTTTGCGGATGAGGGAAAACTGTTTTTT.

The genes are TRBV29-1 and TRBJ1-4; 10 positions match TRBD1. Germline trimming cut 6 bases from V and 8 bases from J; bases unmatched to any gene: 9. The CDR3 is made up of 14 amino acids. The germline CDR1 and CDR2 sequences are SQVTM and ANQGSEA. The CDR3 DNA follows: TGCAGCGTAGTGTCGACAGGGGGCAAAGAAAAACTGTTTTTT. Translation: CSVVSTGGKEKLFF.

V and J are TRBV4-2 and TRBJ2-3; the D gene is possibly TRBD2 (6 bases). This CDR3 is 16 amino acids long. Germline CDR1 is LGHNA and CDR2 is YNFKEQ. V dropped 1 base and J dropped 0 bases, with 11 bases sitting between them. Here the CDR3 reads CASSQVGGYSTDTQYF. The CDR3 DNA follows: TGTGCCAGCAGCCAAGTTGGAGGGTATAGCACAGATACGCAGTATTTT.

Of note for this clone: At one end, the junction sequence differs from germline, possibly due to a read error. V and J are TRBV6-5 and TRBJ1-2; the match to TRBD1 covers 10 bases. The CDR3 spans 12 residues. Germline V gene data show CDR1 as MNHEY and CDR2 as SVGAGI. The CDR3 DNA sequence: TGTGCCAGCAGTTCTATAGCGGGACAGGGGACTTTC. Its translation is CASSSIAGQGTF.

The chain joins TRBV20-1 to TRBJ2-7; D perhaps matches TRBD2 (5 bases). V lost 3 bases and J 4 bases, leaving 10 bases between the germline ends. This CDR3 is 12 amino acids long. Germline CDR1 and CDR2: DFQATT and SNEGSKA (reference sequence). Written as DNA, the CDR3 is TGCAGTGCTAGTTCGCTAGCTTACGAGCAGTACTTC. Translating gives CSASSLAYEQYF.

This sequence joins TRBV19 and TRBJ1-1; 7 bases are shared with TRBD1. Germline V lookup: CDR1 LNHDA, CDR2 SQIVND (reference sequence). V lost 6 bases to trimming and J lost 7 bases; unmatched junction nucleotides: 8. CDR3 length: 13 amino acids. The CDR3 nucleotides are TGTGCCAGTAGAGGGGGCAGCGGAGGTGAAGCTTTCTTT. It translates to CASRGGSGGEAFF.

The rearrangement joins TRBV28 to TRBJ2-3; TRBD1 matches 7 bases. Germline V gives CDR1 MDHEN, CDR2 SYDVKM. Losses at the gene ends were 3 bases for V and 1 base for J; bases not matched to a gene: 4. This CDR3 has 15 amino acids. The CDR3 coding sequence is TGTGCCAGCAGTTTTGGAGACAGGGGCACAGATACGCAGTATTTT. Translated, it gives CASSFGDRGTDTQYF. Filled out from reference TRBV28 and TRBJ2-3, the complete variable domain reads DVKVTQSSRYLVKRTGEKVFLECVQDMDHENMFWYRQDPGLGLRLIYFSYDVKMKEKGDIPEGYSVSREKKERFSLILESASTNQTSMYLCASSFGDRGTDTQYFGPGTRLTVL.

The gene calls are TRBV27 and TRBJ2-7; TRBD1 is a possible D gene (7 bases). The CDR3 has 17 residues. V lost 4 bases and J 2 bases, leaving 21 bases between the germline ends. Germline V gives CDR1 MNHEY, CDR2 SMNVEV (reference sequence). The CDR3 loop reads CASSSAMDRRDTYEQYF. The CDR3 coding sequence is TGTGCCAGCAGTTCAGCCATGGACAGGCGGGATACCTACGAGCAGTACTTC.

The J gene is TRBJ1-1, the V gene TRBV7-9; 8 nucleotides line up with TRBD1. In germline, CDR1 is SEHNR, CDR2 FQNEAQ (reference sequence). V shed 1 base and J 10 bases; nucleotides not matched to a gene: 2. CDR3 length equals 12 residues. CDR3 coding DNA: TGTGCCAGCAGCTTAGACAGGGGGGCAGCTTTCTTT. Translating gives CASSLDRGAAFF. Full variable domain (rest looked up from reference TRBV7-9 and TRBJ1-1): DTGVSQNPRHKITKRGQNVTFRCDPISEHNRLYWYRQTLGQGPEFLTYFQNEAQLEKSRLLSDRFSAERPKGSFSTLEIQRTEQGDSAMYLCASSLDRGAAFFGQGTRLTVV.

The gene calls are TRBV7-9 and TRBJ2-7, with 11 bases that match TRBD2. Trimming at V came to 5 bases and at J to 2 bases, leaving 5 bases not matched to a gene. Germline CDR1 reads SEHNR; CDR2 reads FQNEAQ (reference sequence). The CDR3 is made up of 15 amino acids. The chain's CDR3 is CASSLTSGTTYEQYF. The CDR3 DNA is TGTGCCAGCAGCCTGACTAGCGGGACTACCTACGAGCAGTACTTC.

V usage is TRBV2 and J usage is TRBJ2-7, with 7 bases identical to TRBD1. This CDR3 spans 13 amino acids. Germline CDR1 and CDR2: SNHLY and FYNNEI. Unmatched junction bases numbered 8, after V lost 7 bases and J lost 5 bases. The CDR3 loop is CASNPTGIDEQYF. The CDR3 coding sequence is TGTGCCAGCAACCCGACAGGGATCGACGAGCAGTACTTC.

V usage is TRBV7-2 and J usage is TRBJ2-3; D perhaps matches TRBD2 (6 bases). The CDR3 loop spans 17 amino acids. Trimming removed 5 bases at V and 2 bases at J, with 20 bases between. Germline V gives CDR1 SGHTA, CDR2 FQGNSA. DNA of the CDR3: TGTGCCAGCAGCCCCCGACGGGAGAGCCGTTTCACAGATACGCAGTATTTT. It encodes CASSPRRESRFTDTQYF. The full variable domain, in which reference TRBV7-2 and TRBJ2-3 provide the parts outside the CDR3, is GAGVSQSPSNKVTEKGKDVELRCDPISGHTALYWYRQSLGQGLEFLIYFQGNSAPDKSGLPSDRFSAERTGGSVSTLTIQRTQQEDSAVYLCASSPRRESRFTDTQYFGPGTRLTVL.

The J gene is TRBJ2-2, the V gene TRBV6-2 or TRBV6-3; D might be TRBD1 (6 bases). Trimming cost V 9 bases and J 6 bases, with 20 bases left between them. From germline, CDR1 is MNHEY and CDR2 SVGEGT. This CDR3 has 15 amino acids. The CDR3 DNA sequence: TGTGCCAGTAGCCCGGGACATTTGGACCCCGGGGAGCTGTTTTTT. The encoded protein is CASSPGHLDPGELFF.